This T cell receptor beta chain was identified in a study of T cell changes during pregnancy in multiple sclerosis. The length of the CDR3 is 15 residues. V was cut by 0 bases and J by 6 bases, with 11 bases left in between. Germline loops: CDR1 LGHNA, CDR2 YNFKEQ. Only in-frame clones appear in the TCRdb table, and some are missing; sequencing was by immunoSEQ multiplex PCR. The sample shows approximately 46,000 clones, around 91% of them seen only once. The starting material was peripheral blood, obtained after pregnancy. V and J are TRBV4-2 and TRBJ2-2; tentatively, D is TRBD2 (5 bases). The receptor's source is a female donor in good health, enrolled as a control in a pregnancy study. The CDR3 nucleotides are TGTGCCAGCAGCCAAGATCACGGGGTAGCCGGGGAGCTGTTTTTT. The encoded protein is CASSQDHGVAGELFF.